This TCR beta chain was sequenced during a study of T-cell reconstitution after alpha-beta-depleted transplantation in children. The study, taken as a whole, reports: Some patients' high day-60 TCRbeta diversity was traced to surviving recipient T cells and thymic progenitors.

A word on this clonotype: Its antigen is not known.

Unique molecular identifiers were used in preparing the TCRbeta library. TCRdb reprocessed the PCR reads via MiXCR and lists one record per CDR3 protein. This sample has almost 600,000 distinct CDR3 sequences, with around 27% found just once. The CDR3 totals 15 residues. In germline, CDR1 is SGHAT, CDR2 FQNNGV. Deletions cut 1 base from V and 2 bases from J, with 12 bases between. The clonotype comes from a boy under two years old with Wiskott-Aldrich syndrome, due to receive a stem cell transplant. This sequence joins TRBV11-2 and TRBJ2-7; TRBD2 might be the D (6 bases). The specimen was PBMCs, collected before TCRalphabeta/CD19-depleted stem cell transplant. CDR3 DNA: TGTGCCAGCAGCTTAGGCAGCGGGCCAGCCTACGAGCAGTACTTC. Amino acid sequence: CASSLGSGPAYEQYF.